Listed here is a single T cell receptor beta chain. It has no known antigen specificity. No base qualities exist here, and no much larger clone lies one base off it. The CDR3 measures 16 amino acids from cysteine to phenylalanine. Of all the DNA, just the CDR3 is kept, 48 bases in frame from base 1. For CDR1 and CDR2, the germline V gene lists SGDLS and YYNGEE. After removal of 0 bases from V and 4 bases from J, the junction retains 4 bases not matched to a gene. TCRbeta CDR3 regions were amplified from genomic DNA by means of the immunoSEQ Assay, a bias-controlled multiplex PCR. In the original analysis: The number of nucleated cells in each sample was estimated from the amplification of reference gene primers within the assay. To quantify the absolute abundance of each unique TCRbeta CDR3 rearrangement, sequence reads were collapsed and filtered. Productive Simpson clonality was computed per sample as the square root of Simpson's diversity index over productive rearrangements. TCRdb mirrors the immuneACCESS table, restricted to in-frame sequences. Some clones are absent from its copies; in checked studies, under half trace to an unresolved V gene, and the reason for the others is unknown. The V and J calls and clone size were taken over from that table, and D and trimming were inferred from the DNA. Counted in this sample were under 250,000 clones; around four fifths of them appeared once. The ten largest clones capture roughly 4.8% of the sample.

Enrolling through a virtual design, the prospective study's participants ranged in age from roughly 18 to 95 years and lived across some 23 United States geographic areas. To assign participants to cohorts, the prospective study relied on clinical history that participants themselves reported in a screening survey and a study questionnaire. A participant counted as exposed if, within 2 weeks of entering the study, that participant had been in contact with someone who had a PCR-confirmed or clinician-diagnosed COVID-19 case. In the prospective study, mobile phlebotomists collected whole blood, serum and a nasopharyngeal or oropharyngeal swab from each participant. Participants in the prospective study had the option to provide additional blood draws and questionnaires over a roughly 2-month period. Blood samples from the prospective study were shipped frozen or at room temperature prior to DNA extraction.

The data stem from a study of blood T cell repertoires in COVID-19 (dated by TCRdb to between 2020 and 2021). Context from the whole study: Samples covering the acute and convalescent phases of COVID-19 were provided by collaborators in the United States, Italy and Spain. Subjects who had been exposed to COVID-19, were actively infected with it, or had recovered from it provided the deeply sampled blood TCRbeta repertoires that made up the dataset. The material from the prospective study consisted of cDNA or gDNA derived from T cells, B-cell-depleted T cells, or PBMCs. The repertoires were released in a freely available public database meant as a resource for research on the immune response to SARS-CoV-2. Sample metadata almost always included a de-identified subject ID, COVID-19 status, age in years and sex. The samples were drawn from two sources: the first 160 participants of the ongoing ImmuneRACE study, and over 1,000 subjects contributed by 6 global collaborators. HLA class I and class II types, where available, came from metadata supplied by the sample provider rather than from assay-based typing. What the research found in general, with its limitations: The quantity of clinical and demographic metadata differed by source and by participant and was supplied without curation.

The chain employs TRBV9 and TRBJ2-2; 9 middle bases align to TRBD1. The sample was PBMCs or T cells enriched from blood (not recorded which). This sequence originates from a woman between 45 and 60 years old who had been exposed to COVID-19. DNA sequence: TGTGCCAGCAGCGTAGGGGACAGGGCGGGCACCGGGGAGCTGTTTTTT. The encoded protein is CASSVGDRAGTGELFF.